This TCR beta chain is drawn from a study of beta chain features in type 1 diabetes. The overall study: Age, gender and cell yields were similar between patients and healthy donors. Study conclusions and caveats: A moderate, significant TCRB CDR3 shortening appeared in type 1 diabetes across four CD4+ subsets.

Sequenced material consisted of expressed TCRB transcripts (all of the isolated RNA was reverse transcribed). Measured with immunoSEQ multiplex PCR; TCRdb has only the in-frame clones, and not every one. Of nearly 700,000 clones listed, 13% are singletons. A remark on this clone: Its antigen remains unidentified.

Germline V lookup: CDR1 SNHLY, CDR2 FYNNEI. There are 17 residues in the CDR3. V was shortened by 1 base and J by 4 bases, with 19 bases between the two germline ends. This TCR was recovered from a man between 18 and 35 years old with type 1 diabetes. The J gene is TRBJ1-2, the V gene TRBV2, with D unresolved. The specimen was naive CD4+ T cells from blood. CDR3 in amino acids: CASSEEVGGARPYGYTF. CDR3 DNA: TGTGCCAGCAGTGAAGAAGTTGGTGGCGCCAGGCCCTATGGCTACACCTTC.